The TCR beta chain under discussion was sequenced for a study of blood T cell repertoires in COVID-19. The CDR3 length is 15 residues. Germline lookup yields CDR1 LGHNA and CDR2 YSLEER. V lost 1 base, J lost 8 bases, and 15 bases lay in between. Original methodology: Amplification of reference gene primers provided the estimated nucleated cell counts. Clones were sequenced by immunoSEQ multiplex PCR, and TCRdb holds only the in-frame ones, with some missing. From that table come the V and J calls and clone size; the DNA was used to work out D and trimming. This sample has fewer than 500,000 clones, with around 90% found just once.

This chain joins TRBV4-3 and TRBJ2-1; weak D call: TRBD1 (6 bases). The source is a woman between 18 and 30 years old with acute COVID-19. The sample taken for sequencing was PBMCs or T cells enriched from blood (not recorded which). The CDR3, as DNA: TGCGCCAGCAGCCAAGTTTATAGGGGGAGTGATGAGCAGTTCTTC. Protein product: CASSQVYRGSDEQFF.